This T cell receptor beta chain comes out of a study of blood T cell repertoires in COVID-19. Study at large: The study drew acute and convalescent COVID-19 samples from the United States, Italy and Spain. T cells, B-cell-depleted T cells, or PBMCs supplied cDNA or gDNA.

Original processing methods: Amplification with reference gene primers provided the estimates of nucleated cell counts. The method was immunoSEQ multiplex PCR; TCRdb's version includes in-frame clones alone and lacks a portion of them. The V and J calls and clone size are taken from that table; D and trimming were inferred from the DNA. The sample contains 150,000 to 200,000 clones, 89% of which appear only once. Germline V CDR1 and CDR2: MNHNY, SVGAGI (reference sequence). V was shortened by 2 bases and J by 4 bases, with 15 bases between the two germline ends. This CDR3 is built from 16 residues. The genes are TRBV6-6 and TRBJ1-3, with D hard to call. The sample comprised peripheral blood. The TCR sequence derives from a man aged 40-50 years with acute or convalescent COVID-19. The CDR3 here is CASSYTRAVSGNTIYF. In nucleotides, the CDR3 is TGTGCCAGCAGTTACACGCGGGCAGTTTCAGGAAACACCATATATTTT.